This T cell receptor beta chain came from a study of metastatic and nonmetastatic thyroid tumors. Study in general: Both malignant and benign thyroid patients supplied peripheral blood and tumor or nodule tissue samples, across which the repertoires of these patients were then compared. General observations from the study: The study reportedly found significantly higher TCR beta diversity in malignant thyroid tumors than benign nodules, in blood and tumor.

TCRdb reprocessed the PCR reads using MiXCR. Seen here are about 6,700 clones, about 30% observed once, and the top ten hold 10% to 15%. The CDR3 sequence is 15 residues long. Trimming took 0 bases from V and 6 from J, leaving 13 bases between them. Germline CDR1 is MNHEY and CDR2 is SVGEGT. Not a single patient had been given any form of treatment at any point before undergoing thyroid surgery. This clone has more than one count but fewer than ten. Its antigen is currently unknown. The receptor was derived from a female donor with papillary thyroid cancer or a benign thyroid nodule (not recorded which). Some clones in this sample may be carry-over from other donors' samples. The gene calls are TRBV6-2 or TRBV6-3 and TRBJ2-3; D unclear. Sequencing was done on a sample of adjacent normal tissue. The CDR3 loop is CASSYSRPLGDTQYF. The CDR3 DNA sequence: TGTGCCAGCAGTTACTCGCGCCCCCTAGGCGATACGCAGTATTTT.